These 3 T cell receptor beta chains were sequenced from one sample in a study of blood T cell repertoires in COVID-19. Only in-frame clones appear in the TCRdb table, and some are missing; sequencing was by immunoSEQ multiplex PCR. This sample has about 200,000 clones, with 85% found just once. Sample: peripheral blood. All receptors derive from a man in his fifties or sixties with COVID-19, enrolled during active disease.

The V gene is TRBV28, the J gene TRBJ1-2; 7 positions agree with TRBD1. The CDR3 consists of 14 residues. Looked up from germline, CDR1 is MDHEN and CDR2 is SYDVKM. The junction had 6 bases not matched to a gene; V was cut back by 6 bases and J by 2 bases. The CDR3 DNA follows: TGTGCCAGCAGGCCGCAGGGGGACAACTATGGCTACACCTTC. Amino acids: CASRPQGDNYGYTF.

V usage is TRBV28 and J usage is TRBJ1-1, with 8 bases identical to TRBD1. The V and J ends lost 7 bases and 4 bases, in that order; junction bases with no gene match: 11. Germline lookup yields CDR1 MDHEN and CDR2 SYDVKM. The CDR3 has 15 residues. The CDR3 sequence is CASNQLGTGSTEAFF. Here the CDR3 DNA reads TGTGCCAGCAACCAACTCGGGACAGGCAGCACTGAAGCTTTCTTT.

V usage is TRBV7-3 and J usage is TRBJ2-4, with no clear D. The germline V and J ends were trimmed by 5 bases and 9 bases, with 14 bases remaining between them. This CDR3 has 13 amino acids. CDR1 is SGHTA, CDR2 FQGTGA, per germline. DNA for the CDR3: TGTGCCAGCAGCGCCAGCGAGGCTGGCATTCAGTACTTC. Encoded protein: CASSASEAGIQYF.